This entry describes one T cell receptor (beta chain). These data belong to a study of cytomegalovirus exposure and HLA in healthy donors. Germline-derived CDR1 and CDR2 are MDHEN and SYDVKM. The CDR3 spans 17 residues. Vbeta (60) and Jbeta (13) primers were used in the PCR. TCRdb keeps only in-frame clones here, not all; method: immunoSEQ multiplex PCR. The data show roughly 100,000 clones, around 68% seen once. Source material: PBMCs. The rearrangement uses TRBV28 and TRBJ2-5; 10 nucleotides align to TRBD2. Gene TRBJ2-7 matches the end of the DNA better, so the J call may be wrong. The source is a human donor in good health. The CDR3 sequence is CASSFSLAGVIGYEQYF. CDR3 nucleotide sequence: TGTGCCAGCAGTTTTTCCCTAGCGGGAGTGATCGGGTACGAGCAGTACTTC.